This T cell receptor beta chain derives from a study of early T cells in non-severe SARS-CoV-2 infection. Study-level background: Bulk RNA taken from unsorted whole blood was sequenced, leaving chains unpaired. Study-wide points: VDJdb-based annotation leaned toward anti-spike CD8 responses and missed private and CD4 specificities.

V dropped 7 bases and J dropped 0; count of bases not matched to a gene: 2. CDR3 length: 14 amino acids. Looked up from germline, CDR1 is MGHDK and CDR2 is SYGVNS. Attachment of unique molecular identifiers was made to individual cDNA molecules. MiXCR, run by TCRdb on the 5' RACE reads, gives a single entry per CDR3 protein. The sample consists of nearly 95,000 distinct CDR3 sequences, 16% of them appearing once. In the case of this clonotype: Its matching antigen is unknown.

This clonotype was obtained from an adult who was a healthcare worker with PCR-confirmed SARS-CoV-2 infection or an uninfected control (not recorded which). V gene TRBV25-1 combines with J gene TRBJ2-2, with TRBD2 matching 7 bases. Here the sequenced sample was whole blood, taken at baseline. This CDR3 is CASMGGTNTGELFF. CDR3 nucleotide sequence: TGTGCCAGCATGGGAGGGACGAACACCGGGGAGCTGTTTTTT.